The rows below give T cell receptor beta chains drawn from one sample of a study. TCRdb re-called the RT-PCR reads through MiXCR, storing one row per CDR3 protein. Found here are almost 700,000 distinct CDR3 sequences, more than 13% of them singletons; the top ten hold about 3.6%. Sequenced: memory CD4+ T cells from blood. Every receptor here comes from a female donor in good health, serving as a healthy control. CDR3s include the opening cysteine and the closing phenylalanine or tryptophan. D genes are given only for firm matches. Clone size is shown for a subset of rows, as once, few, many or a class of expanded clone.

V gene	clone size	J gene	D gene	CDR3 protein	CDR3 DNA
TRBV7-2	few	TRBJ2-3	-	CASSLVLGGGATDTQYF	TGTGCCAGCAGCTTAGTCTTAGGGGGAGGTGCAACAGATACGCAGTATTTT
TRBV6-1	few	TRBJ2-3	TRBD2	CASSTIAGGPDTQYF	TGTGCCAGCAGCACCATAGCGGGGGGGCCCGATACGCAGTATTTT
TRBV3-1	few	TRBJ1-6	-	CASSQGTGMDSPLHF	TGTGCCAGCAGCCAAGGTACAGGGATGGATTCACCCCTCCACTTT
TRBV9	many	TRBJ2-2	TRBD2	CASSAQSRGLAGGELFF	TGTGCCAGCAGCGCACAATCGAGGGGACTAGCTGGCGGGGAGCTGTTTTTT
TRBV3-1	many	TRBJ2-7	-	CASSHLVGYEQYF	TGTGCCAGCAGCCACTTAGTGGGGTACGAGCAGTACTTC
TRBV5-1	many	TRBJ2-2	TRBD2	CASSTGLAGTTGELFF	TGCGCCAGCAGCACCGGACTAGCGGGGACCACCGGGGAGCTGTTTTTT
TRBV27	many	TRBJ2-1	-	CASKRLVSYNEQFF	TGTGCCAGCAAAAGACTCGTCTCCTACAATGAGCAGTTCTTC
TRBV12-3/TRBV12-4	few	TRBJ2-3	TRBD2	CASSFPTGGPDTQYF	TGTGCCAGCAGTTTCCCCACGGGAGGGCCAGATACGCAGTATTTT
TRBV6-5	many	TRBJ2-5	TRBD1	CASSGQGVETQYF	TGTGCCAGCAGTGGACAGGGGGTAGAGACCCAGTACTTC
TRBV6-6	few	TRBJ1-1	-	CASSYLTSGNTEAFF	TGTGCCAGCAGTTACCTGACATCAGGAAACACTGAAGCTTTCTTT
TRBV9	-	TRBJ2-7	TRBD2	CASGLAWDEQYF	TGTGCCAGCGGACTAGCGTGGGACGAGCAGTACTTC
TRBV20-1	few	TRBJ1-1	-	CSASIRPEAFF	TGCAGTGCTAGTATACGTCCTGAAGCTTTCTTT
TRBV2	-	TRBJ2-3	-	CASSLQGFQEDTQYF	TGTGCCAGCAGTTTGCAGGGATTCCAGGAAGATACGCAGTATTTT
TRBV20-1	few	TRBJ2-1	TRBD2	CSAPSGAYNEQFF	TGCAGTGCCCCTAGCGGGGCCTACAATGAGCAGTTCTTC
TRBV20-1	many	TRBJ1-6	TRBD1	CSARASTGVNSPLHF	TGCAGTGCTAGAGCTTCTACAGGGGTTAATTCACCCCTCCACTTT
TRBV5-1	many	TRBJ1-6	TRBD1	CASSGGQGEPLHF	TGCGCCAGCAGCGGGGGACAGGGAGAACCCCTCCACTTT
TRBV4-3	-	TRBJ1-3	-	CASSQDPGSGNTIYF	TGCGCCAGCAGCCAAGACCCGGGATCCGGAAACACCATATATTTT
TRBV4-3	many	TRBJ1-3	-	CASSQAPGNTIYF	TGCGCCAGCAGCCAGGCCCCTGGAAACACCATATATTTT
TRBV7-2	-	TRBJ2-6	-	CASSLVEGSQGANVLTF	TGTGCCAGCAGCTTAGTGGAGGGATCTCAGGGGGCCAACGTCCTGACTTTC